The 11 T cell receptor beta chains below were found in one sample sequenced in a study of blood T cell repertoires in COVID-19 (dated by TCRdb to about 2020). Library preparation was by the immunoSEQ multiplex PCR assay. Held by TCRdb, this immuneACCESS table contains in-frame sequences only and omits some clones. Under half of the omission traces to an unresolved V gene where checked; the cause of the rest is unknown. In all, the sample holds 300,000 to 400,000 clones, and more than 75% of those were seen once. Roughly 8% of the sample is taken by the ten largest. Sequencing was performed on peripheral blood. The receptors were gathered from a woman aged 45 to 65 who had recovered from COVID-19.

V gene TRBV18 combines with J gene TRBJ1-4; D is unresolved. Trimming left V 3 bases short and J 6 bases short, with 5 bases between. Germline V gene data show CDR1 as KGHSH and CDR2 as LQKENI. CDR3 length equals 12 residues. DNA for the CDR3: TGTGCCAGCTCACCGAGGGATGAAAAACTGTTTTTT. Its protein product is CASSPRDEKLFF.

The rearrangement joins TRBV3-1 (or the pseudogene TRBV3-2) to TRBJ2-2, with D possibly TRBD2 on 5 matching bases. This CDR3 has 14 amino acids. Germline-derived CDR1 and CDR2 are LGHDT and YNNKEL (reference sequence). V was clipped by 1 base and J by 5 bases, with 8 bases between them. The CDR3 DNA reads as TGTGCCAGCAGCCAAGGCTCGGGAACCGGGGAGCTGTTTTTT. Translation: CASSQGSGTGELFF.

The rearrangement links TRBV28 to TRBJ1-4; 8 nucleotides align to TRBD1. The germline CDR1 and CDR2 sequences are MDHEN and SYDVKM. The CDR3 is 15 amino acids. V was clipped by 2 bases and J by 10 bases; unmatched bases: 9. The CDR3 is CASSLPPGQGGKLFF. The CDR3 DNA follows: TGTGCCAGCAGTTTACCTCCTGGACAGGGAGGAAAACTGTTTTTT.

The gene calls are TRBV6-5 and TRBJ1-5; 8 bases align to TRBD1. The CDR3 is 14 amino acids. Germline V gene data show CDR1 as MNHEY and CDR2 as SVGAGI. J lost 7 bases, V lost 8 bases, and 10 bases had no gene match. For the CDR3, the DNA is TGTGCCAGCTTTCCAGGGGGCAGCGGGCAGCCCCAGCATTTT. Its protein is CASFPGGSGQPQHF.

The chain has TRBV3-1 (or the pseudogene TRBV3-2) and TRBJ2-1; tentatively, D is TRBD2 (6 bases). Looked up from germline, CDR1 is LGHDT and CDR2 is YNNKEL (reference sequence). V was pared by 0 bases and J by 11 bases, with 14 bases between. The length of the CDR3 is 14 residues. The CDR3 loop is CASSQEERARQQFF. The CDR3 DNA sequence: TGTGCCAGCAGCCAAGAGGAGCGGGCCAGGCAGCAGTTCTTC.

CDR3 in DNA: TGTGCCAGCAGCGCGGGCCGCGCAGCTTTCCCCCGTCCAGCTTTCTTT. Its translation is CASSAGRAAFPRPAFF. The rearrangement joins TRBV5-6 to TRBJ1-1; D gene ambiguous. This CDR3 has 16 amino acids. The ends were cut back, 4 bases at V and 10 bases at J, with 26 bases in the middle. In germline, CDR1 is SGHDT, CDR2 YYEEEE.

This chain connects TRBV10-1 to TRBJ1-2; 11 bases are a match to TRBD1. This CDR3 has 13 amino acids. CDR1 WNHNN and CDR2 SYGVQD come from the germline V gene (reference sequence). V was clipped by 10 bases and J by 8 bases; unmatched bases: 9. The CDR3, as DNA: TGCGCCATTACATGGACAGGGGGCTCGGGCTACACCTTC. Encoded protein: CAITWTGGSGYTF.

V and J are TRBV19 and TRBJ2-4; D possibly corresponds to TRBD2 (6 bases). CDR3 length: 15 residues. CDR1 is LNHDA and CDR2 is SQIVND in the germline V gene (reference sequence). The ends were cut back, 5 bases at V and 9 bases at J, with 20 bases in the middle. CDR3 loop: CASSARRLGVGIQYF. For the CDR3, the DNA is TGTGCCAGTAGTGCCCGGCGACTAGGGGTTGGCATTCAGTACTTC.

V gene TRBV19 combines with J gene TRBJ1-2, with 7 bases lining up with TRBD1. Germline values: CDR1 LNHDA, CDR2 SQIVND (reference sequence). The junction had 11 bases not matched to a gene; V was cut back by 6 bases and J by 7 bases. The CDR3 is 14 amino acids. The CDR3 reads CASSPTGSNTGYTF. CDR3 nucleotides: TGTGCCAGTAGCCCGACAGGGTCGAATACTGGCTACACCTTC.

This chain uses TRBV7-9 with TRBJ2-3, with D possibly matching TRBD2 (5 bases). The germline CDR1 and CDR2 sequences are SEHNR and FQNEAQ (reference sequence). CDR3 length equals 15 residues. The V gene lost 2 bases and the J gene lost 2 bases, with 11 bases spanning the gap. CDR3 protein: CASSLSSGNTDTQYF. For the CDR3, the DNA is TGTGCCAGCAGCTTATCCAGCGGCAACACAGATACGCAGTATTTT.

The rearrangement joins TRBV27 to TRBJ1-4; TRBD1 might be the D (5 bases). This CDR3 is built from 13 residues. Germline V gene sequence: CDR1 MNHEY, CDR2 SMNVEV (reference sequence). V was pared by 6 bases and J by 6 bases, with 11 bases between. CDR3 region: CASRSGIDEKLFF. Here the CDR3 DNA reads TGTGCCAGCAGATCAGGGATCGATGAAAAACTGTTTTTT. The variable domain in full, completed from reference TRBV27 and TRBJ1-4, reads EAQVTQNPRYLITVTGKKLTVTCSQNMNHEYMSWYRQDPGLGLRQIYYSMNVEVTDKGDVPEGYKVSRKEKRNFPLILESPSPNQTSLYFCASRSGIDEKLFFGSGTQLSVL.